This T cell receptor (beta chain) derives from a study of human T cells and chemical hapten exposure. Study-wide results and caveats: TCRs exceeding 1 in 1000 frequency stayed unchanged with DPC sensitization.

Whole blood, unfractionated, served as the material for total RNA extraction. For this clonotype: Its specificity is not known.

For the library, individual cDNA molecules each received unique molecular identifiers. Original processing notes: With a range of about 20,000 to 690,600, the median per sample was about 92,000 TCRs. Each CDR3 protein gets one entry after TCRdb re-called the 5' RACE reads with MiXCR. TCRdb's processing, not the authors' own work, is the source of the V and J calls. The sample includes tens of thousands of distinct CDR3 sequences, more than 7.5% of them seen just once. This clonotype was sampled from a male donor in good health.

CDR3 loop: CASSPGTGGFLYGYTF. CDR3 DNA sequence: TGTGCCAGCTCACCAGGGACAGGGGGCTTCCTCTATGGCTACACCTTC. This chain links TRBV18 with TRBJ1-2; 12 bases agree with TRBD1. After removal of 2 bases from V and 4 bases from J, the junction contained 5 bases not matched to a gene. The CDR3 covers 16 residues. Germline values: CDR1 KGHSH, CDR2 LQKENI. The full variable domain, in which reference TRBV18 and TRBJ1-2 provide the parts outside the CDR3, is NAGVMQNPRHLVRRRGQEARLRCSPMKGHSHVYWYRQLPEEGLKFMVYLQKENIIDESGMPKERFSAEFPKEGPSILRIQQVVRGDSAAYFCASSPGTGGFLYGYTFGSGTRLTVV.